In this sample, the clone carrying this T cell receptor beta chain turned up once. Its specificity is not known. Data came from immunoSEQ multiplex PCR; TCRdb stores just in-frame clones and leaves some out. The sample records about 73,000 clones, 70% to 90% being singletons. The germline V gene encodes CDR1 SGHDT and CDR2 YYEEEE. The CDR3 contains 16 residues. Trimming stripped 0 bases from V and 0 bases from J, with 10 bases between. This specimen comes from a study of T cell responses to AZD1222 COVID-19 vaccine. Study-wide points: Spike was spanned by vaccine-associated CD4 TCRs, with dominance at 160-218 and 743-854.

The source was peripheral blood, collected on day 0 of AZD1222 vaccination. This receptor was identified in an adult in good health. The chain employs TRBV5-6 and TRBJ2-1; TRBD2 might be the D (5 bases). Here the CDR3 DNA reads TGTGCCAGCAGCTTGGACGTGGGGAGCTCCTACAATGAGCAGTTCTTC. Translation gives CASSLDVGSSYNEQFF.